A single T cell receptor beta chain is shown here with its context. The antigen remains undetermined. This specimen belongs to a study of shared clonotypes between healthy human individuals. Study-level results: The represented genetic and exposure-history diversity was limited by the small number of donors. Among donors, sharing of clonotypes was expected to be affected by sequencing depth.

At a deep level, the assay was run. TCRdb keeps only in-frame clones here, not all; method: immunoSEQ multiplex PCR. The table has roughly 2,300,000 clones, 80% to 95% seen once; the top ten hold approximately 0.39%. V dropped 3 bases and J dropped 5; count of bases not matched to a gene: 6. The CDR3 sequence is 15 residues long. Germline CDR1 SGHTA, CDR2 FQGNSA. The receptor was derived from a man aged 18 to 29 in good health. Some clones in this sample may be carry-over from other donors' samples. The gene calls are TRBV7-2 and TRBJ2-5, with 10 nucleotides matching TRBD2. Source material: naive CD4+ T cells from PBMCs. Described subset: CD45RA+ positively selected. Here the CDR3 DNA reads TGTGCCAGCAGCTTCATGCCTAGCGGGAGTGAGACCCAGTACTTC. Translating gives CASSFMPSGSETQYF.